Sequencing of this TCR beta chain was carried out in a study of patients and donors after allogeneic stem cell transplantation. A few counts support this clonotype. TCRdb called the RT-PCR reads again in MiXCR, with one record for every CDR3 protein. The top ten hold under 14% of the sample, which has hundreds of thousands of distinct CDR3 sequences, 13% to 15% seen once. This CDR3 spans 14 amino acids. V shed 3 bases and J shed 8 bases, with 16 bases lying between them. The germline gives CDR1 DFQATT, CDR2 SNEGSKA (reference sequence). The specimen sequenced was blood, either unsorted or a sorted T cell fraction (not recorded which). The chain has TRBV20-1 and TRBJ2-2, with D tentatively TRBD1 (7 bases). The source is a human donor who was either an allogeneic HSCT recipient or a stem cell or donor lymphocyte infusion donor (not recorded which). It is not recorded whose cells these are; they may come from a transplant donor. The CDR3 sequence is CSARSRGVGGELFF. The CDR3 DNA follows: TGCAGTGCTAGGTCCAGGGGGGTCGGTGGGGAGCTGTTTTTT.